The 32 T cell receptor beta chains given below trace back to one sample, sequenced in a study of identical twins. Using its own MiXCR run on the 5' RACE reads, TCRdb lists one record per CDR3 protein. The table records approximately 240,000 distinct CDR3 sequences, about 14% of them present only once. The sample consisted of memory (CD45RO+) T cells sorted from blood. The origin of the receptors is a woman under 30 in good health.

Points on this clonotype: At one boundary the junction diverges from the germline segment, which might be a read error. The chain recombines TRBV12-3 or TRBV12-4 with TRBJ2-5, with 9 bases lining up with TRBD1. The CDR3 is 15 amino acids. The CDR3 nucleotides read TGTGCCAGCAGCCCCACTTCGACAGGGGGAGAGATCCAGTACTTC. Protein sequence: CASSPTSTGGEIQYF.

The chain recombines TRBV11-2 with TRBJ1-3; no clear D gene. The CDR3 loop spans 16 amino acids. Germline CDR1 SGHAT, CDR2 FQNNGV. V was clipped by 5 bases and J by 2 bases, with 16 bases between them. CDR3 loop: CASSNLPRVTGNTIYF. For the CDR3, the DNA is TGTGCCAGCAGCAACCTCCCCCGGGTAACTGGAAACACCATATATTTT.

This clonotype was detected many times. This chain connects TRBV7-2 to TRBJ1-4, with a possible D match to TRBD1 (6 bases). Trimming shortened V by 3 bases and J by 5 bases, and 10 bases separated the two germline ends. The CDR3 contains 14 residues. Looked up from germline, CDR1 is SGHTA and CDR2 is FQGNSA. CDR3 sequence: CASSLSGDNEKLFF. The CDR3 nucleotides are TGTGCCAGCAGCTTGTCAGGGGACAATGAAAAACTGTTTTTT.

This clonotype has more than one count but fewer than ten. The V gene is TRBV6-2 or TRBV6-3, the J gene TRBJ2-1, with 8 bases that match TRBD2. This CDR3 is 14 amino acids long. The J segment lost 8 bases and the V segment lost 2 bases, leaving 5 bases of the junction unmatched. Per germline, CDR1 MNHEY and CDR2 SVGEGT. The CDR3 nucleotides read TGTGCCAGCAGTTACGACTCACTAGCGGATGAGCAGTTCTTC. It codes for CASSYDSLADEQFF.

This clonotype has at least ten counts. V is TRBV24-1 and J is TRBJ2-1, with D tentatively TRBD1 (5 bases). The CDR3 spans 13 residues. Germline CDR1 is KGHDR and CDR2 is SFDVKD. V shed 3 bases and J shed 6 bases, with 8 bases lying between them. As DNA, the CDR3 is TGTGCCACCAGTGATGGGGCCACCAATGAGCAGTTCTTC. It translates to CATSDGATNEQFF.

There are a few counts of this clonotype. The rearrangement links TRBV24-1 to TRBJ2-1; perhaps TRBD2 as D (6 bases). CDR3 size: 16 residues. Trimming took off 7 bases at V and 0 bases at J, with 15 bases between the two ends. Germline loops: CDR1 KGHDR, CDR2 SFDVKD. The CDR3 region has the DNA TGTGCCACCAGGGGAGGACTCTCGAGCTCCTACAATGAGCAGTTCTTC. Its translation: CATRGGLSSSYNEQFF.

The CDR3 coding sequence is TGTGCCAGCAGCTCAGAGTGGCGGGGGACCGGGGAGCTGTTTTTT. Its translation is CASSSEWRGTGELFF. The J gene is TRBJ2-2, the V gene TRBV3-1; 7 nucleotides match TRBD2. This CDR3 is built from 15 residues. Per germline, CDR1 LGHDT and CDR2 YNNKEL (reference sequence). Losses at the gene ends were 5 bases for V and 5 bases for J; bases not matched to a gene: 8.

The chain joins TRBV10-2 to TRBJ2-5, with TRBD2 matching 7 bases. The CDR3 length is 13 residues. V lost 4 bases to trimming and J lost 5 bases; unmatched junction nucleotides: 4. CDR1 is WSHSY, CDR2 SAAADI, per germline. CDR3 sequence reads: CASSGWGGETQYF. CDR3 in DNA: TGCGCCAGCAGTGGCTGGGGGGGGGAGACCCAGTACTTC.

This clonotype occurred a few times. The CDR3 loop is CASSGKDVYNEQFF. The CDR3 DNA follows: TGTGCCAGCAGCGGGAAGGACGTATACAATGAGCAGTTCTTC. V is TRBV9 and J is TRBJ2-1; unclear D gene. The CDR3 runs to 14 residues. Trimming pared 3 bases from V and 4 bases from J, leaving 11 bases between. The germline V gene encodes CDR1 SGDLS and CDR2 YYNGEE.

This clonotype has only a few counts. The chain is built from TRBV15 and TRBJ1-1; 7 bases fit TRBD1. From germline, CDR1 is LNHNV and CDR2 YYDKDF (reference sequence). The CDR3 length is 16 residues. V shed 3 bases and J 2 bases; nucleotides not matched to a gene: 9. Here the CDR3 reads CATSSKKGTVNTEAFF. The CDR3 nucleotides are TGTGCCACCAGCAGTAAAAAGGGGACAGTTAACACTGAAGCTTTCTTT.

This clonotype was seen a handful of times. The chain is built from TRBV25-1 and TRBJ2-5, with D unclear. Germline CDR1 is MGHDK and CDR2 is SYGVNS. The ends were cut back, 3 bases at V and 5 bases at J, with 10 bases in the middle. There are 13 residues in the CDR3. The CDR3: CASSDGGGETQYF. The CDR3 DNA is TGTGCCAGCAGTGACGGCGGTGGGGAGACCCAGTACTTC.

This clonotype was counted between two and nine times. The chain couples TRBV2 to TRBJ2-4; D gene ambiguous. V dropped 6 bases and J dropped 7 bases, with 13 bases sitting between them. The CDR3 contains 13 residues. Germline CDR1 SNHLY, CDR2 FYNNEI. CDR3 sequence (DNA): TGTGCCAGCAGAAACGTAGGGTACAACATTCAGTACTTC. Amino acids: CASRNVGYNIQYF.

CDR3 sequence reads: CSAPGVSNTGELFF. The DNA for the CDR3 is TGCAGTGCTCCAGGGGTCAGTAACACCGGGGAGCTGTTTTTT. This sequence joins TRBV20-1 and TRBJ2-2; tentatively, D is TRBD1 (6 bases). Trimming removed 5 bases at V and 2 bases at J, with 12 bases between. The CDR3 runs to 14 residues. Germline CDR1 is DFQATT and CDR2 is SNEGSKA (reference sequence).

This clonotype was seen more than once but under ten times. DNA for the CDR3: TGCAGTGCCAAGGGACGGACCAGCTACGAGCAGTACTTC. Translation gives CSAKGRTSYEQYF. The gene calls are TRBV20-1 and TRBJ2-7, with D possibly called TRBD1 or TRBD2 (5 bases each). With 6 bases removed from V and 3 bases from J, the gap between germline ends came to 15 bases. Germline V gives CDR1 DFQATT, CDR2 SNEGSKA (reference sequence). CDR3 size: 13 residues.

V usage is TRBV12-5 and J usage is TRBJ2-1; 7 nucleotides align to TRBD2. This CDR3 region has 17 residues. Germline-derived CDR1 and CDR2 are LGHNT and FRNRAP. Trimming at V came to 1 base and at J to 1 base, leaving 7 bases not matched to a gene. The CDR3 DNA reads TGTGCTAGTGGTTTGGGAACCGGGACTACGTCCTACAATGAGCAGTTCTTC. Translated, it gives CASGLGTGTTSYNEQFF.

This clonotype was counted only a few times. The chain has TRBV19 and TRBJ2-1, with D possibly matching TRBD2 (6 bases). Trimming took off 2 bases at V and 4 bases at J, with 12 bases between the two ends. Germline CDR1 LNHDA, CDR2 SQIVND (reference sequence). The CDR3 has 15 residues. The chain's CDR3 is CASSITGDVYNEQFF. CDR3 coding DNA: TGTGCCAGTAGTATAACGGGAGACGTTTACAATGAGCAGTTCTTC. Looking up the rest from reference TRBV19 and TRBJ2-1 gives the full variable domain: DGGITQSPKYLFRKEGQNVTLSCEQNLNHDAMYWYRQDPGQGLRLIYYSQIVNDFQKGDIAEGYSVSREKKESFPLTVTSAQKNPTAFYLCASSITGDVYNEQFFGPGTRLTVL.

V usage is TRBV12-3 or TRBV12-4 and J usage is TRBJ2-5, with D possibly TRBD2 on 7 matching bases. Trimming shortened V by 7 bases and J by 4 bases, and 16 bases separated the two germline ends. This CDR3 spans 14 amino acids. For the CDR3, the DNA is TGTGCCAGCACGGACCGGGGGGCGAGAGAGACCCAGTACTTC. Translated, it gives CASTDRGARETQYF.

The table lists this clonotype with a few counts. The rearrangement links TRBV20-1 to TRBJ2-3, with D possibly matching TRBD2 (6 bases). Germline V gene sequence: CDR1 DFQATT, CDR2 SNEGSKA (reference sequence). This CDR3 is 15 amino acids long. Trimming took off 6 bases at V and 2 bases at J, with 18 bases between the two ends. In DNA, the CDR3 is TGCAGTGCCGACCTTCTAGCGTTAGACACAGATACGCAGTATTTT. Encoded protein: CSADLLALDTDTQYF.

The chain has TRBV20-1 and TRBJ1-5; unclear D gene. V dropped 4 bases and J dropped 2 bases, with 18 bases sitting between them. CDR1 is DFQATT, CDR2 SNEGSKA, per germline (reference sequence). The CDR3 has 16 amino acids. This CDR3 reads CSANDRLRNGNQPQHF. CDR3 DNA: TGCAGTGCTAATGATCGGTTGCGAAATGGCAATCAGCCCCAGCATTTT.

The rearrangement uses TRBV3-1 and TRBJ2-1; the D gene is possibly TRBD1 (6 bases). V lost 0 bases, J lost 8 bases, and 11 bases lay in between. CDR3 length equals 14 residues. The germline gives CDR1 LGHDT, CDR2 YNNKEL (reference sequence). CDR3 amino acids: CASSQEGTLHEQFF. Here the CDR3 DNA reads TGTGCCAGCAGCCAAGAAGGGACACTCCATGAGCAGTTCTTC.

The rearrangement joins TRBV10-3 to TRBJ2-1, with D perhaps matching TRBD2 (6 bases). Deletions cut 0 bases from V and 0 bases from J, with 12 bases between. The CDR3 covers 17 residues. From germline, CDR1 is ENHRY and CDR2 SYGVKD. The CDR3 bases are TGTGCCATCAGTGAGTCCAGCGGAGGGAGCTCCTACAATGAGCAGTTCTTC. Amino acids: CAISESSGGSSYNEQFF.

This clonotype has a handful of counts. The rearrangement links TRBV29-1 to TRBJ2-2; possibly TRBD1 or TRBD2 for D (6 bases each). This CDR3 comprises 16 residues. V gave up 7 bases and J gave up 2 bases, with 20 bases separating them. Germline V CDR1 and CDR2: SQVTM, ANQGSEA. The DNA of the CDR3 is TGCAGCGGCGGGGCCCGAGGGGGAGGCAACACCGGGGAGCTGTTTTTT. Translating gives CSGGARGGGNTGELFF.

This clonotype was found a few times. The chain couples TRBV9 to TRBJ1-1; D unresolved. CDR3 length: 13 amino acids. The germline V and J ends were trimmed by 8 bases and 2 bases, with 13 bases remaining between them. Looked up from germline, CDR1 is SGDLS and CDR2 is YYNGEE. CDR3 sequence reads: CASGLGLNTEAFF. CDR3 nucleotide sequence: TGTGCCAGTGGCCTTGGTCTTAACACTGAAGCTTTCTTT. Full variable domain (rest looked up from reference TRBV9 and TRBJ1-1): DSGVTQTPKHLITATGQRVTLRCSPRSGDLSVYWYQQSLDQGLQFLIQYYNGEERAKGNILERFSAQQFPDLHSELNLSSLELGDSALYFCASGLGLNTEAFFGQGTRLTVV.

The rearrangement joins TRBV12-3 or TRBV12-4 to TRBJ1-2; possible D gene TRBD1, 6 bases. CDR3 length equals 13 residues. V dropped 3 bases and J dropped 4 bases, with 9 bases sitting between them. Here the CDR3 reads CASSLRTAYGYTF. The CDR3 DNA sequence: TGTGCCAGCAGTTTGAGGACAGCCTATGGCTACACCTTC.

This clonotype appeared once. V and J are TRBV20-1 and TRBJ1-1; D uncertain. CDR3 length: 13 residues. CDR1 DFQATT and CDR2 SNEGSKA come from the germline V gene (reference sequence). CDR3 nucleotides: TGCATTGGGGTTCAGGCACCGGGCACTGAAGCTTTCTTT. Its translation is CIGVQAPGTEAFF.

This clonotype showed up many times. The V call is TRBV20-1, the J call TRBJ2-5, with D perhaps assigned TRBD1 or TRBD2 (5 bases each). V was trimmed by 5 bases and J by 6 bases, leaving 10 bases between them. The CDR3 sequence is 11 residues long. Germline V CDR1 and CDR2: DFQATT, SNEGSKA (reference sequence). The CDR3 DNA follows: TGCAGTGCTCGCGAGGGGAAGACCCAGTACTTC. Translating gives CSAREGKTQYF.

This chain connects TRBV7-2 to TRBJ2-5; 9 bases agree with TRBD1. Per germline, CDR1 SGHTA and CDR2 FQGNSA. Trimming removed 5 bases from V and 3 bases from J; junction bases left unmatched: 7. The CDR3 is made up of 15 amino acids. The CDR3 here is CASSVNRGREETQYF. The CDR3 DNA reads TGTGCCAGCAGCGTAAACAGGGGGCGGGAAGAGACCCAGTACTTC.

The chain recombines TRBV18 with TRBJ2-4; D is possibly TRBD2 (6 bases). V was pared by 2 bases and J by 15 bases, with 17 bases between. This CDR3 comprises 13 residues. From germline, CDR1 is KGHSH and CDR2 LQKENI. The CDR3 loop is CASSPSSGTPPYF. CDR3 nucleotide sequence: TGTGCCAGCTCACCAAGCTCCGGGACTCCTCCGTACTTC.

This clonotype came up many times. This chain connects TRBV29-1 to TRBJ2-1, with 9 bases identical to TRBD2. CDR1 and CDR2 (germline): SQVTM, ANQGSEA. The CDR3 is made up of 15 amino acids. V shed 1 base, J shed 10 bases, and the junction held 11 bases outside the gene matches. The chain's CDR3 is CSVEGRASGVSEQFF. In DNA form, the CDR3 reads TGCAGCGTTGAAGGGCGGGCTAGCGGGGTCTCCGAGCAGTTCTTC.

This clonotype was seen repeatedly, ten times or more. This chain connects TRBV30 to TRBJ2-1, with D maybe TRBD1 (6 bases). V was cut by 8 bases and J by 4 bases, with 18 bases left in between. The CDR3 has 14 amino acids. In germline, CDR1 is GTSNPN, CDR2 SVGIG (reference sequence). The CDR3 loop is CARRQGNRYNEQFF. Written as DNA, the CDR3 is TGTGCCAGAAGGCAGGGGAACCGATACAATGAGCAGTTCTTC. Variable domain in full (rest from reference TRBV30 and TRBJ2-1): SQTIHQWPATLVQPVGSPLSLECTVEGTSNPNLYWYRQAAGRGLQLLFYSVGIGQISSEVPQNLSASRPQDRQFILSSKKLLLSDSGFYLCARRQGNRYNEQFFGPGTRLTVL.

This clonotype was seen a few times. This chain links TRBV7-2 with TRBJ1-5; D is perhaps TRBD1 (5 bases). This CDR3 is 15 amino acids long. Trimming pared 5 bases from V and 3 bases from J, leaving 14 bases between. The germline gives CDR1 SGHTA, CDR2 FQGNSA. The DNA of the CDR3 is TGTGCCAGCAGCAGGCAGGGAAGTCTCAATCAGCCCCAGCATTTT. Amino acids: CASSRQGSLNQPQHF.

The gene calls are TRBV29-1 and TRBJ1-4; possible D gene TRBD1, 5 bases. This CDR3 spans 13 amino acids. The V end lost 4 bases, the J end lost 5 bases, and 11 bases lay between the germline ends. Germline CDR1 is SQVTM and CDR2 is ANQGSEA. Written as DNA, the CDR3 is TGCAGCGTTGGGGGCAGTTCAAATGAAAAACTGTTTTTT. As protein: CSVGGSSNEKLFF.